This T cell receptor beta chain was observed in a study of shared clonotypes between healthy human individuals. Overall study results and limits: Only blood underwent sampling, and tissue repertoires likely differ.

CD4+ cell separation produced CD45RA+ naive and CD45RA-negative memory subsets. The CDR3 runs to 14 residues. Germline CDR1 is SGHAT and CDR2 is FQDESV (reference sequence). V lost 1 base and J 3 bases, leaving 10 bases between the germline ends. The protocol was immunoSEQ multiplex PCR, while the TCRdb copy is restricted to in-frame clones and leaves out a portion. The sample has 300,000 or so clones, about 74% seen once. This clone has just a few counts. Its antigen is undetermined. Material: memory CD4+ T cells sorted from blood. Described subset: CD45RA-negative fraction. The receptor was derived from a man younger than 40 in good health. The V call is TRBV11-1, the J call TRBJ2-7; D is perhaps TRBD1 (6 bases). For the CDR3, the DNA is TGTGCCAGCAGCTTAGACAGGGTGGACTACGAGCAGTACTTC. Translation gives CASSLDRVDYEQYF.